The sequence of this T cell receptor beta chain was determined in a study of T-cell reconstitution after alpha-beta-depleted transplantation in children. Preparing the TCRbeta library involved the use of unique molecular identifiers. TCRdb re-derived calls from the PCR reads in MiXCR, one entry per CDR3 protein. The sample records 150,000 to 200,000 distinct CDR3 sequences, about 6.3% being singletons. Germline CDR1 SQVTM, CDR2 ANQGSEA. The CDR3 has 13 amino acids. The V and J ends lost 6 bases and 5 bases, in that order; junction bases with no gene match: 6. This clonotype was seen many times. The receptor was derived from a human donor who donated a stem cell graft to a child with Wiskott-Aldrich syndrome. The chain combines TRBV29-1 with TRBJ2-5, with TRBD1 identical over 10 bases. The source material was PBMCs from the stem cell graft donor, sampled from the stem cell graft. CDR3 nucleotide sequence: TGCAGCGTCCGGGACAGGGGTTGGGAGACCCAGTACTTC. Residues: CSVRDRGWETQYF.